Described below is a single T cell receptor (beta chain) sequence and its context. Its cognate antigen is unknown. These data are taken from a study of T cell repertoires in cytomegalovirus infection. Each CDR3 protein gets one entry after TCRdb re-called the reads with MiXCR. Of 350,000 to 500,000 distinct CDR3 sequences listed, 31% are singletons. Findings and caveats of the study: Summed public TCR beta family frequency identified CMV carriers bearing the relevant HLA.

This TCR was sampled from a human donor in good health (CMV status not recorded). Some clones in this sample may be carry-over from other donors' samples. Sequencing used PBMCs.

CDR3 nucleotides: TGCGCCAGCAGCCAAGCGGGGGCAAACTACGAGCAGTACTTC. It specifies CASSQAGANYEQYF. This rearrangement joins TRBV4-1 to TRBJ2-7; the D call may be TRBD1 or TRBD2 (6 bases each). The V gene's germline CDR1 is MGHRA and CDR2 YSYEKL. This CDR3 has 14 amino acids. The V end lost 1 base, the J end lost 3 bases, and 10 bases lay between the germline ends.